The TCR beta chain described here comes from a study of cytomegalovirus exposure and HLA in healthy donors. This donor had no CMV serostatus on record. Primers for the PCR totalled 60 Vbeta and 13 Jbeta. Assay: immunoSEQ multiplex PCR; the TCRdb copy retains only in-frame clones and omits some. The table has about 68,000 clones, 75% to 90% seen once; the top ten hold 6% to 7.5%. Study-level findings and limits: It was 164 TCR beta chains that were listed as cytomegalovirus-associated. Both high specificity and high sensitivity reportedly marked the classifier's diagnosis of cytomegalovirus status. The authors considered a cluster of highly shared sequence variants likely to be a sequencing artifact.

In this sample, this clone turned up a few times. The target antigen is unknown. The TCR sequence derives from a human donor in good health. Sample: PBMCs.

The CDR3 spells CASSPPRGNYGYTF. Written as DNA, the CDR3 is TGTGCCAGTAGCCCCCCGCGCGGAAACTATGGCTACACCTTC. The rearrangement links TRBV19 to TRBJ1-2; no clear D. The germline V gene encodes CDR1 LNHDA and CDR2 SQIVND (reference sequence). CDR3 length: 14 amino acids. Trimming took off 6 bases at V and 2 bases at J, with 13 bases between the two ends.